The rows below give T cell receptor beta chains drawn from one sample of a study of blood T cell repertoires in COVID-19. TCRdb's copy holds only in-frame clones and misses some; the assay was immunoSEQ multiplex PCR. In the table there are over 45,000 clones, around 82% of which are singletons. The sample comprised peripheral blood. These receptors originate from a middle-aged man with acute or convalescent COVID-19. Each CDR3 is given with its conserved first and last residue. A D gene is named only where the DNA matches it firmly. A clone size is listed for some rows: how often the clone was seen (once, few, many), or a class if it is expanded.

j_call: TRBJ2-5
d_call: -
clone_size: -
v_call: TRBV5-4
cdr3_nt: TGTGCCAGCAGTCCGGAGGGGGAGACCCAGTACTTC
cdr3_aa: CASSPEGETQYF

j_call: TRBJ2-7
d_call: -
clone_size: once
v_call: TRBV19
cdr3_nt: TGTGCCAGTAGTCAGTACAAAAGTAATATCTACGAGCAGTACTTC
cdr3_aa: CASSQYKSNIYEQYF

j_call: TRBJ1-5
d_call: -
clone_size: -
v_call: TRBV5-4
cdr3_nt: TGTGCCAGCAGCTTGGACGGTAGCGGAGATCAGCCCCAGCATTTT
cdr3_aa: CASSLDGSGDQPQHF

j_call: TRBJ1-1
d_call: TRBD1
clone_size: -
v_call: TRBV7-2
cdr3_nt: TGTGCCAGCAGCTTAGCACAGGGGCTGAACACTGAAGCTTTCTTT
cdr3_aa: CASSLAQGLNTEAFF

j_call: TRBJ1-4
d_call: -
clone_size: -
v_call: TRBV15
cdr3_nt: TGTGCCACCAGGGGGGCCGATCTAACCTCGATGAATGAAAAACTGTTTTTT
cdr3_aa: CATRGADLTSMNEKLFF

j_call: TRBJ1-2
d_call: TRBD1
clone_size: -
v_call: TRBV6-5
cdr3_nt: TGTGCCAGCAGCTCGACCAGGGGGCAAGGCTACACCTTC
cdr3_aa: CASSSTRGQGYTF

j_call: TRBJ1-1
d_call: -
clone_size: -
v_call: TRBV27
cdr3_nt: TGTGCCAGCAGTTTATCGATGGCAGGGAGCACCCGGAGGGACACTGAAGCTTTCTTT
cdr3_aa: CASSLSMAGSTRRDTEAFF

j_call: TRBJ2-1
d_call: -
clone_size: few
v_call: TRBV15
cdr3_nt: TGTGCCACCAGCAGAGAAGGGGTTATAGGCAATGAGCAGTTCTTC
cdr3_aa: CATSREGVIGNEQFF

j_call: TRBJ1-3
d_call: -
clone_size: -
v_call: TRBV5-8
cdr3_nt: TGTGCCAGCAATCAGGGCTCACTCTCTGGAAACACCATATATTTT
cdr3_aa: CASNQGSLSGNTIYF

j_call: TRBJ1-2
d_call: TRBD1
clone_size: -
v_call: TRBV4-3
cdr3_nt: TGCGCCAGCAGCCAAGCTGGACAGGGAGGCTATGGCTACACCTTC
cdr3_aa: CASSQAGQGGYGYTF

j_call: TRBJ2-5
d_call: TRBD1
clone_size: -
v_call: TRBV2
cdr3_nt: TGTGCCAGCACCCCTCGGACAGGGGGAGGAGAGACCCAGTACTTC
cdr3_aa: CASTPRTGGGETQYF

j_call: TRBJ1-1
d_call: -
clone_size: -
v_call: TRBV28
cdr3_nt: TGTGCCAGCACTCAGGGAGGGGGGAACACTGAAGCTTTCTTT
cdr3_aa: CASTQGGGNTEAFF

j_call: TRBJ1-2
d_call: TRBD1
clone_size: -
v_call: TRBV6-1
cdr3_nt: TGTGCCAGCAGTGAAACCCGGACAGGGAGAGGCTACACCTTC
cdr3_aa: CASSETRTGRGYTF

j_call: TRBJ2-7
d_call: TRBD1
clone_size: -
v_call: TRBV28
cdr3_nt: TGTGCCAGCAGTCTTTTCGGGACAGGGTCCTACGAGCAGTACTTC
cdr3_aa: CASSLFGTGSYEQYF

j_call: TRBJ2-7
d_call: -
clone_size: -
v_call: TRBV5-1
cdr3_nt: TGCGCCAGCGGCGGTTCAGGGAGGCCCTACGAGCAGTACTTC
cdr3_aa: CASGGSGRPYEQYF

j_call: TRBJ2-2
d_call: -
clone_size: -
v_call: TRBV28
cdr3_nt: TGTGCCAGCACATCGGGGACGAACACCGGGGAGCTGTTTTTT
cdr3_aa: CASTSGTNTGELFF

j_call: TRBJ2-7
d_call: -
clone_size: -
v_call: TRBV14
cdr3_nt: TGTGCCAGCAGCGGACCCGGGACTCGGGAGCAGTACTTC
cdr3_aa: CASSGPGTREQYF

j_call: TRBJ1-4
d_call: -
clone_size: -
v_call: TRBV23-1
cdr3_nt: TGCGCCAGCAGCACGGCCGATGGAGTAAGGAATGAAAAACTGTTTTTT
cdr3_aa: CASSTADGVRNEKLFF

j_call: TRBJ1-1
d_call: -
clone_size: -
v_call: TRBV29-1
cdr3_nt: TGCAGCGTTGTGAACATGAACACTGAAGCTTTCTTT
cdr3_aa: CSVVNMNTEAFF

j_call: TRBJ1-1
d_call: TRBD1
clone_size: -
v_call: TRBV7-3
cdr3_nt: TGTGCCAGCAGCCCAGGGGGAGGTGTCACTGAAGCTTTCTTT
cdr3_aa: CASSPGGGVTEAFF

j_call: TRBJ1-3
d_call: -
clone_size: -
v_call: TRBV6-2/TRBV6-3
cdr3_nt: TGTGCCAGCAGTTACGGACAGAAGGGAGGGGCTGGAAACACCATATATTTT
cdr3_aa: CASSYGQKGGAGNTIYF

j_call: TRBJ1-2
d_call: -
clone_size: -
v_call: TRBV7-2
cdr3_nt: TGTGCCAGCAGCTTATTGCGGGGGGTAACGGGCTACACCTTC
cdr3_aa: CASSLLRGVTGYTF

j_call: TRBJ1-2
d_call: -
clone_size: -
v_call: TRBV20-1
cdr3_nt: TGCAGTCCAGGGTATGGCTACACCTTC
cdr3_aa: CSPGYGYTF

j_call: TRBJ1-4
d_call: TRBD1
clone_size: -
v_call: TRBV5-6
cdr3_nt: TGTGCCAGCAGCGAAATCGGACAGGGAGTTTTTCCAACTAATGAAAAACTGTTTTTT
cdr3_aa: CASSEIGQGVFPTNEKLFF

j_call: TRBJ1-1
d_call: -
clone_size: -
v_call: TRBV6-6
cdr3_nt: TGTGCCAGCAGCCACCGCTCCGACACCTACACTGAAGCTTTCTTT
cdr3_aa: CASSHRSDTYTEAFF

j_call: TRBJ1-4
d_call: -
clone_size: -
v_call: TRBV11-2
cdr3_nt: TGTGCCAGCAGCTGGGGGGGTTATATCGAGGGGAAACTGTTTTTT
cdr3_aa: CASSWGGYIEGKLFF

j_call: TRBJ1-5
d_call: -
clone_size: few
v_call: TRBV2
cdr3_nt: TGTGCCAGCAGTGGACAGGCGAATCAGCCCCAGCATTTT
cdr3_aa: CASSGQANQPQHF

j_call: TRBJ1-2
d_call: -
clone_size: -
v_call: TRBV2
cdr3_nt: TGTGCCAGCAGTGAGACGGGGATCTATGGCTACACCTTC
cdr3_aa: CASSETGIYGYTF

j_call: TRBJ2-1
d_call: TRBD2
clone_size: -
v_call: TRBV7-3
cdr3_nt: TGTGCCAGCAGCTCACAGACTAGCGGGGACAATGAGCAGTTCTTC
cdr3_aa: CASSSQTSGDNEQFF

j_call: TRBJ1-1
d_call: TRBD1
clone_size: -
v_call: TRBV18
cdr3_nt: TGTGCCAGCTCAACAACCGGGACAGCGAACACTGAAGCTTTCTTT
cdr3_aa: CASSTTGTANTEAFF

j_call: TRBJ2-7
d_call: TRBD1
clone_size: -
v_call: TRBV23-1
cdr3_nt: TGCGCCAGCAGTCACTCCCGGGACAGGGTTAATCACGAGCAGTACTTC
cdr3_aa: CASSHSRDRVNHEQYF

j_call: TRBJ1-4
d_call: TRBD1
clone_size: -
v_call: TRBV7-2
cdr3_nt: TGTGCCAGCAGCGCAGTGGACAGGGGCGGCGAAAAACTGTTTTTT
cdr3_aa: CASSAVDRGGEKLFF

j_call: TRBJ1-5
d_call: -
clone_size: -
v_call: TRBV4-1
cdr3_nt: TGCGCCAGCAGCCCAGCCTGGAGTCAGCTCTTGGCTCAGCCCCAGCATTTT
cdr3_aa: CASSPAWSQLLAQPQHF

j_call: TRBJ1-3
d_call: -
clone_size: -
v_call: TRBV24-1
cdr3_nt: TGTGCCACCAGTGATCCCGGACAGTTTGGAAACACCATATATTTT
cdr3_aa: CATSDPGQFGNTIYF

j_call: TRBJ1-5
d_call: TRBD1
clone_size: -
v_call: TRBV19
cdr3_nt: TGTGCCAGTAGTATGGGACAGGATAGCAATCAGCCCCAGCATTTT
cdr3_aa: CASSMGQDSNQPQHF

j_call: TRBJ1-2
d_call: -
clone_size: -
v_call: TRBV24-1
cdr3_nt: TGTGCCACCAGTGATTCTTGGGAGAACTATGGCTACACCTTC
cdr3_aa: CATSDSWENYGYTF

j_call: TRBJ1-1
d_call: -
clone_size: -
v_call: TRBV2
cdr3_nt: TGTGCCAGCAGGGGACAAAGCGGGAACACTGAAGCTTTCTTT
cdr3_aa: CASRGQSGNTEAFF

j_call: TRBJ1-1
d_call: -
clone_size: -
v_call: TRBV18
cdr3_nt: TGTGCCAGCTCAAAAGCGGTACCGACAGGGAACACTGAAGCTTTCTTT
cdr3_aa: CASSKAVPTGNTEAFF

j_call: TRBJ1-1
d_call: -
clone_size: -
v_call: TRBV29-1
cdr3_nt: TGCAGCGTTGGGAACAGAGAAGCTTTCTTT
cdr3_aa: CSVGNREAFF

j_call: TRBJ2-6
d_call: TRBD1
clone_size: -
v_call: TRBV10-3
cdr3_nt: TGTGCCAACGCCGGACAGGGCGTCCGCTCTGGGGCCAACGTCCTGACTTTC
cdr3_aa: CANAGQGVRSGANVLTF

j_call: TRBJ1-5
d_call: -
clone_size: -
v_call: TRBV6-6
cdr3_nt: TGTGCCAGCAGTTACGAGGGTCAGCCCCAGCATTTT
cdr3_aa: CASSYEGQPQHF

j_call: TRBJ1-3
d_call: -
clone_size: -
v_call: TRBV3-1/TRBV3-2
cdr3_nt: TGTGCCAGCAGCCAAGACGAGTACAGAGACTCTGGAAACACCATATATTTT
cdr3_aa: CASSQDEYRDSGNTIYF

j_call: TRBJ1-2
d_call: -
clone_size: -
v_call: TRBV19
cdr3_nt: TGTGCCAGGGGGCTCTACACCTTC
cdr3_aa: CARGLYTF

j_call: TRBJ1-1
d_call: TRBD1
clone_size: -
v_call: TRBV5-1
cdr3_nt: TGCGCCACCTCACAGGGGGGGAACACTGAAGCTTTCTTT
cdr3_aa: CATSQGGNTEAFF

j_call: TRBJ1-1
d_call: -
clone_size: -
v_call: TRBV30
cdr3_nt: TGTGCCTGGGCAACAGGGCGGAGAGCTTTCTTT
cdr3_aa: CAWATGRRAFF

j_call: TRBJ1-2
d_call: -
clone_size: -
v_call: TRBV6-1
cdr3_nt: TGTGCCAGCAGTGAACGACATACAACCAACTATGGCTACACCTTC
cdr3_aa: CASSERHTTNYGYTF

j_call: TRBJ1-6
d_call: -
clone_size: -
v_call: TRBV7-9
cdr3_nt: TGTGCCAGCAGCTTAGTTAGCTCCTATAATTCACCCCTCCACTTT
cdr3_aa: CASSLVSSYNSPLHF

j_call: TRBJ2-1
d_call: TRBD2
clone_size: -
v_call: TRBV28
cdr3_nt: TGTGCCAGCAGATCCAGCGGGGGGCCCCACAATGAGCAGTTCTTC
cdr3_aa: CASRSSGGPHNEQFF

j_call: TRBJ1-2
d_call: -
clone_size: -
v_call: TRBV28
cdr3_nt: TGTGCCACCTCTCGGTCGCGGGGCTATGGCTACACCTTC
cdr3_aa: CATSRSRGYGYTF

j_call: TRBJ1-1
d_call: -
clone_size: -
v_call: TRBV15
cdr3_nt: TGTGCCACCAGCAGAGCCAGTCTCAGGGGAGGGACTGAAGCTTTCTTT
cdr3_aa: CATSRASLRGGTEAFF

j_call: TRBJ2-2
d_call: -
clone_size: -
v_call: TRBV9
cdr3_nt: TGTGCCAGCAGCGAGCACCCGCCGGGGGAGCTGTTTTTT
cdr3_aa: CASSEHPPGELFF

j_call: TRBJ2-5
d_call: -
clone_size: -
v_call: TRBV6-5
cdr3_nt: TGTGCCAGCAGAGCCGGAGGGACCCAGTACTTC
cdr3_aa: CASRAGGTQYF

j_call: TRBJ1-6
d_call: TRBD1
clone_size: -
v_call: TRBV7-2
cdr3_nt: TGTGCCAGCAGCCCCCAACAGGGGGGGCATTCACCCCTCCACTTT
cdr3_aa: CASSPQQGGHSPLHF

j_call: TRBJ1-4
d_call: TRBD1
clone_size: -
v_call: TRBV2
cdr3_nt: TGTGCCAGCAGTGAACAGGGACAGCCTAATGAAAAACTGTTTTTT
cdr3_aa: CASSEQGQPNEKLFF

j_call: TRBJ1-1
d_call: TRBD1
clone_size: -
v_call: TRBV30
cdr3_nt: TGTGCCTGGAGGCAAAGGGGGCGCAGAACTGAAGCTTTCTTT
cdr3_aa: CAWRQRGRRTEAFF

j_call: TRBJ1-1
d_call: TRBD1
clone_size: few
v_call: TRBV6-5
cdr3_nt: TGTGCCAGCAGAATCGGGACAGCCAACACTGAAGCTTTCTTT
cdr3_aa: CASRIGTANTEAFF

j_call: TRBJ2-5
d_call: -
clone_size: once
v_call: TRBV5-1
cdr3_nt: TGCGCCAGCAGCTTAACCATAGACCAGGGGTCGGAGACCCAGTACTTC
cdr3_aa: CASSLTIDQGSETQYF